This T cell receptor (beta chain) was profiled in a study of response to subunit inactivated influenza vaccine. MiXCR was run by TCRdb on the RT-PCR reads, yielding one entry per CDR3 protein. The sample contains more than 550,000 distinct CDR3 sequences, 12% of which appear only once. V was trimmed by 2 bases and J by 2 bases, leaving 20 bases between them. The CDR3 runs to 18 residues. The germline gives CDR1 SGHAT, CDR2 FQDESV (reference sequence). This clonotype was observed a few times. As yet, its antigen is unknown. Whole-study results and caveats: Authors proposed each seasonal influenza vaccination draws in few new T cells.

The chain is built from TRBV11-1 and TRBJ2-3; maybe TRBD2 (6 bases). The starting material was PBMCs from blood, obtained on the day of vaccination. This TCR derives from a man aged 45 to 65 who received an inactivated influenza vaccine. CDR3 in DNA: TGTGCCAGCAGCTTATCTTCGCTGGGTGGCGGGAACACAGATACGCAGTATTTT. The encoded protein is CASSLSSLGGGNTDTQYF.